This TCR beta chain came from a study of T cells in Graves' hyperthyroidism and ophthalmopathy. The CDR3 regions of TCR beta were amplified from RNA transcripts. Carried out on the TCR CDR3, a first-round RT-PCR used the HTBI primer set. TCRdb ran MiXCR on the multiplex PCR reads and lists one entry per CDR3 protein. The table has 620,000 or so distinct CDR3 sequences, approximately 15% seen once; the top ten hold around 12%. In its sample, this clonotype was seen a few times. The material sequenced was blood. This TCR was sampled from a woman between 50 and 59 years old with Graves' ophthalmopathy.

In DNA form, the CDR3 reads TGTGCCATCAGCAGCCGGACTAGCGGACTCTCCTACGAGCAGTACTTC. Its protein is CAISSRTSGLSYEQYF. The J gene is TRBJ2-7, the V gene TRBV10-3; TRBD2 aligns across 10 bases. V shed 6 bases, J shed 0 bases, and the junction held 8 bases outside the gene matches. The CDR3 spans 16 residues. Germline lookup yields CDR1 ENHRY and CDR2 SYGVKD.